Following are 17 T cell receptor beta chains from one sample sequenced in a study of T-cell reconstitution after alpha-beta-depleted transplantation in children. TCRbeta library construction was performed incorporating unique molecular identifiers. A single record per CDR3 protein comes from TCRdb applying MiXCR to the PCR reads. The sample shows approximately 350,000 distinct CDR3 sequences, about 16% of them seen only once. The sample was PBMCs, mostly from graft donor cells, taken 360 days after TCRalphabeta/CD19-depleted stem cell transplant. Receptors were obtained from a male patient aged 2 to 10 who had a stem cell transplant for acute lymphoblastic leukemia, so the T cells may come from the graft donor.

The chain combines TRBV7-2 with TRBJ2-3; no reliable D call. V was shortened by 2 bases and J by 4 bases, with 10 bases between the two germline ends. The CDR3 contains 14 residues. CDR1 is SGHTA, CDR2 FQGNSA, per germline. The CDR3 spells CASSLYPSADTQYF. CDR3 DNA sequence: TGTGCCAGCAGCTTATACCCCTCCGCAGATACGCAGTATTTT.

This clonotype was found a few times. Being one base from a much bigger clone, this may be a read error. The CDR3 here is CASTKREPSYEQYF. The CDR3 nucleotides are TGTGCCAGCACCAAGCGGGAGCCCTCCTACGAGCAGTACTTC. This chain links TRBV18 with TRBJ2-7; 8 bases line up with TRBD2. This CDR3 has 14 amino acids. CDR1 is KGHSH, CDR2 LQKENI, per germline. The V gene end was trimmed by 8 bases and the J gene end by 0 bases; junction bases not matched to a gene: 6. The variable domain in full, completed from reference TRBV18 and TRBJ2-7, reads NAGVMQNPRHLVRRRGQEARLRCSPMKGHSHVYWYRQLPEEGLKFMVYLQKENIIDESGMPKERFSAEFPKEGPSILRIQQVVRGDSAAYFCASTKREPSYEQYFGPGTRLTVT.

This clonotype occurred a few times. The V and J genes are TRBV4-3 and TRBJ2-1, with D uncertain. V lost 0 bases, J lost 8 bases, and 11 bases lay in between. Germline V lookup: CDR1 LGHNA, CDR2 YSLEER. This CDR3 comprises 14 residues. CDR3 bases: TGCGCCAGCAGCCAAGAACAGCTAGGGTATGAGCAGTTCTTC. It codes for CASSQEQLGYEQFF.

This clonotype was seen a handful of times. The CDR3 DNA is TGCAGCGTCGTCTACAATGAGCAGTTCTTC. It encodes CSVVYNEQFF. The chain links TRBV29-1 to TRBJ2-1; no clear D. The length of the CDR3 is 10 residues. In germline, CDR1 is SQVTM, CDR2 ANQGSEA. Trimming removed 6 bases at V and 3 bases at J, with 3 bases between.

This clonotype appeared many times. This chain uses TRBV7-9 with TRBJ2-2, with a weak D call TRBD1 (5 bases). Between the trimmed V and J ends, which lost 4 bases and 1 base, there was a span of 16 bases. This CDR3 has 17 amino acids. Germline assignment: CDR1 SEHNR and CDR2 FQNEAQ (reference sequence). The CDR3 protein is CASSSPTAILNTGELFF. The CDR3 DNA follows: TGTGCCAGCAGCTCCCCGACAGCCATTTTGAACACCGGGGAGCTGTTTTTT.

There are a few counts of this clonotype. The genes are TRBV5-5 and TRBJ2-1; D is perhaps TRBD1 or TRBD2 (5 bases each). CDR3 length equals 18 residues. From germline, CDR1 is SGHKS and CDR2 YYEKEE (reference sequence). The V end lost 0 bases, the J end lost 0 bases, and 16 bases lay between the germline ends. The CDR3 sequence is CASSLGLGMGPSYNEQFF. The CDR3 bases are TGTGCCAGCAGCTTGGGGTTAGGAATGGGACCCTCCTACAATGAGCAGTTCTTC.

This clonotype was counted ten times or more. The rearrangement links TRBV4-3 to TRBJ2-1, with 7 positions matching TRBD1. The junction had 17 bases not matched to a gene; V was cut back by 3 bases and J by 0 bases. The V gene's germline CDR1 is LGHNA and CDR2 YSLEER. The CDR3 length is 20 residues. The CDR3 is CASSHYFGTAGVSSYNEQFF. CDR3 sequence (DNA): TGCGCCAGCAGCCATTACTTTGGGACAGCTGGAGTAAGCTCCTACAATGAGCAGTTCTTC.

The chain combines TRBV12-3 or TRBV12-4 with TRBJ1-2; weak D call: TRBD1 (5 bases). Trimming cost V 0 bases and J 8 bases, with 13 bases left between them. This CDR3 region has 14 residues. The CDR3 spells CASSLAPRVNGYTF. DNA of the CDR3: TGTGCCAGCAGTTTAGCCCCCAGGGTGAACGGCTACACCTTC.

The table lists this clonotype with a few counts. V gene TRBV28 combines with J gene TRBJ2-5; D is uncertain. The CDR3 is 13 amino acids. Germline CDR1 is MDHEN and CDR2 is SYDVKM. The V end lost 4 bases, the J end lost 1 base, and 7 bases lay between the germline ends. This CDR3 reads CASSSASQETQYF. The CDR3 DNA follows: TGTGCCAGCAGTTCTGCCAGCCAAGAGACCCAGTACTTC. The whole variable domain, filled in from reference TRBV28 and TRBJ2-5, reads DVKVTQSSRYLVKRTGEKVFLECVQDMDHENMFWYRQDPGLGLRLIYFSYDVKMKEKGDIPEGYSVSREKKERFSLILESASTNQTSMYLCASSSASQETQYFGPGTRLLVL.

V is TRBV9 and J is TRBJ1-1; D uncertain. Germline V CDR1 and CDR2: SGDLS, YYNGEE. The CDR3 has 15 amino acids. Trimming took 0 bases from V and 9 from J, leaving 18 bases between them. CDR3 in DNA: TGTGCCAGCAGCGTAGATCCTTTTTTCGGCCGGAAAGCTTTCTTT. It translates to CASSVDPFFGRKAFF.

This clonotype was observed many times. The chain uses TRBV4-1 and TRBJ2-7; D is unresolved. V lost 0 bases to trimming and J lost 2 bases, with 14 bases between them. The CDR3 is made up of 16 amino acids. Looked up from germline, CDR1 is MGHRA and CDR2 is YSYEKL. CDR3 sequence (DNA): TGCGCCAGCAGCCAAGATGTTATACAACTACCCTACGAGCAGTACTTC. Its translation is CASSQDVIQLPYEQYF.

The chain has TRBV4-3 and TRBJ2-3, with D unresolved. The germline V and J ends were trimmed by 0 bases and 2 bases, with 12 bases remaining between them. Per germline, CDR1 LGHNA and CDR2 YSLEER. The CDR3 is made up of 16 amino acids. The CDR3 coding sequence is TGCGCCAGCAGCCAAGATCTTAAGCGACTCACAGATACGCAGTATTTT. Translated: CASSQDLKRLTDTQYF.

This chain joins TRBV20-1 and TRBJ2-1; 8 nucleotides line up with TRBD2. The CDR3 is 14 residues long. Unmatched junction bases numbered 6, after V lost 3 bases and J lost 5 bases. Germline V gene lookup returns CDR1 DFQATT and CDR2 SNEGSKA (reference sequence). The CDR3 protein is CSARLGRDHNEQFF. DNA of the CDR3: TGCAGTGCTAGGCTCGGGAGGGACCACAATGAGCAGTTCTTC.

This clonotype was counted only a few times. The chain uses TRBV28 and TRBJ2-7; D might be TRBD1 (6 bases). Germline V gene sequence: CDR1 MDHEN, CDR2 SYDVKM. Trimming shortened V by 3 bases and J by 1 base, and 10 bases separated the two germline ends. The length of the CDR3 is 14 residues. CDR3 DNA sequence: TGTGCCAGCAGTTTCCAGGGGTGGTCCTACGAGCAGTACTTC. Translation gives CASSFQGWSYEQYF.

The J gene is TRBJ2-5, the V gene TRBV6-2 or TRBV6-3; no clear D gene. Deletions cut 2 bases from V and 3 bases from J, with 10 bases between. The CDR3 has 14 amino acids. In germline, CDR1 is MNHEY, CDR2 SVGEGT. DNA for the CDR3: TGTGCCAGCAGTTACCCCAAACCCGAAGAGACCCAGTACTTC. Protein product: CASSYPKPEETQYF.

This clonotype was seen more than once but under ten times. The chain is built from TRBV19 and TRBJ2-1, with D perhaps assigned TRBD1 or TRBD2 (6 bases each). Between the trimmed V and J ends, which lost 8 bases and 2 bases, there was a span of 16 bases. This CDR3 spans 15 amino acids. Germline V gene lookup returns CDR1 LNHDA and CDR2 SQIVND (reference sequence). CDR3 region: CASLPRGATYNEQFF. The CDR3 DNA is TGTGCCAGTCTGCCTAGGGGGGCTACCTACAATGAGCAGTTCTTC.

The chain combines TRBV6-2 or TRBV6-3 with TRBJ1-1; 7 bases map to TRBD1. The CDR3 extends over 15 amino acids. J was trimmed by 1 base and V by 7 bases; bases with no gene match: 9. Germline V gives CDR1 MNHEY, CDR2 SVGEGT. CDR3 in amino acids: CASKGQVKWNTEAFF. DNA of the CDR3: TGTGCCAGCAAAGGACAGGTAAAGTGGAACACTGAAGCTTTCTTT.